What follows are 14 T cell receptor beta chains derived from one specimen sequenced in a study of radiotherapy plus CTLA-4 blockade in lung cancer. Method: immunoSEQ multiplex PCR; TCRdb's copy keeps in-frame clones and lacks some. Of approximately 47,000 clones listed, more than 60% are singletons. The sequenced sample was peripheral blood, obtained from a patient treated with radiotherapy plus ipilimumab. Receptors were obtained from a human donor with non-small cell lung cancer who had a partial response to radiotherapy plus ipilimumab.

This clone appeared a few times. The chain combines TRBV29-1 with TRBJ2-1, with D possibly TRBD1 on 7 matching bases. This CDR3 has 15 residues. Germline assignment: CDR1 SQVTM and CDR2 ANQGSEA. The ends were cut back, 6 bases at V and 3 bases at J, with 18 bases in the middle. The CDR3 is CSVVTGEARYNEQFF. DNA for the CDR3: TGCAGCGTCGTTACAGGGGAGGCCCGCTACAATGAGCAGTTCTTC.

This chain links TRBV30 with TRBJ1-6; 9 bases are shared with TRBD1. Germline V gives CDR1 GTSNPN, CDR2 SVGIG (reference sequence). The trim removed 2 bases at V and 7 bases at J, leaving 12 bases unmatched. The CDR3 totals 17 residues. CDR3: CAWSIKNRGLLNSPLHF. CDR3 in DNA: TGTGCCTGGAGTATAAAAAACAGGGGGCTTTTGAATTCACCCCTCCACTTT.

This chain connects TRBV15 to TRBJ2-7, with a possible D match to TRBD1 (5 bases). Trimming left V 1 base short and J 3 bases short, with 13 bases between. This CDR3 contains 15 residues. CDR1 and CDR2 from the germline V gene are LNHNV and YYDKDF (reference sequence). The CDR3 DNA is TGTGCCACCAGCAGAGGGACAACTTCGGGCTACGAGCAGTACTTC. This gives the protein CATSRGTTSGYEQYF.

This clone was seen a handful of times. This same CDR3 is encoded by further DNA sequences in the sample. The chain recombines TRBV30 with TRBJ1-2, with 7 bases aligning to TRBD1. The CDR3 has 13 residues. Trimming took 1 base from V and 4 from J; bases not matched to a gene: 3. CDR1 and CDR2 (germline): GTSNPN, SVGIG (reference sequence). Here the CDR3 reads CAWSATGVYGYTF. In nucleotides, the CDR3 is TGTGCCTGGAGTGCCACAGGGGTCTATGGCTACACCTTC.

The chain joins TRBV5-6 to TRBJ1-4; 12 nucleotides line up with TRBD1. The V gene end was trimmed by 4 bases and the J gene end by 7 bases; junction bases not matched to a gene: 5. The CDR3 sequence is 15 residues long. Germline CDR1 and CDR2: SGHDT and YYEEEE. In nucleotides, the CDR3 is TGTGCCAGCAGCCATGGGACAGGGGGCGGTGAAAAACTGTTTTTT. Amino acids: CASSHGTGGGEKLFF. Using reference TRBV5-6 and TRBJ1-4 for the parts outside the CDR3, the full variable domain is DAGVTQSPTHLIKTRGQQVTLRCSPKSGHDTVSWYQQALGQGPQFIFQYYEEEERQRGNFPDRFSGHQFPNYSSELNVNALLLGDSALYLCASSHGTGGGEKLFFGSGTQLSVL.

The chain employs TRBV5-1 and TRBJ2-7; possible D gene TRBD1, 5 bases. Germline CDR1 is SGHRS and CDR2 is YFSETQ. Between the trimmed V and J ends, which lost 2 bases and 4 bases, there was a span of 10 bases. The CDR3 spans 13 residues. CDR3 region: CASSLDSRYEQYF. CDR3 nucleotide sequence: TGCGCCAGCAGCTTAGACAGTCGATACGAGCAGTACTTC.

About this clone: Sequence at one end of the junction differs from germline and may be a read error. The V and J genes are TRBV19 and TRBJ2-7; D may be TRBD1 (5 bases). This CDR3 spans 14 amino acids. Looked up from germline, CDR1 is LNHDA and CDR2 is SQIVND (reference sequence). The CDR3 protein is CASSIGGYSCEQYF. The CDR3 region has the DNA TGTGCCAGTAGTATAGGGGGCTATTCCTGCGAGCAGTACTTC.

V and J are TRBV9 and TRBJ1-3; perhaps TRBD1 as D (5 bases). Germline CDR1 and CDR2: SGDLS and YYNGEE. Trimming left V 4 bases short and J 1 base short, with 12 bases between. The length of the CDR3 is 15 residues. For the CDR3, the DNA is TGTGCCAGCAGCAAACTCCAGGGTTCTGGAAACACCATATATTTT. Residues: CASSKLQGSGNTIYF.

CDR3 sequence: CSAQGTRAQYF. CDR3 DNA: TGCAGTGCACAAGGGACTAGGGCGCAGTACTTC. The V and J genes are TRBV20-1 and TRBJ2-7; the match to TRBD2 covers 8 bases. V lost 6 bases, J lost 9 bases, and 7 bases stayed unmatched. Germline V lookup: CDR1 DFQATT, CDR2 SNEGSKA (reference sequence). CDR3 length: 11 amino acids.

This chain uses TRBV4-3 with TRBJ2-3; D might be TRBD2 (6 bases). The CDR3 runs 14 residues. Germline V gene data show CDR1 as LGHNA and CDR2 as YSLEER. V was pared by 3 bases and J by 14 bases, with 21 bases between. The CDR3 reads CASSQQGTPARLYF. The CDR3 DNA sequence: TGCGCCAGCAGCCAGCAAGGGACTCCAGCCCGGCTGTATTTT.

This rearrangement joins TRBV2 to TRBJ1-6, with D unclear. Germline V CDR1 and CDR2: SNHLY, FYNNEI. The CDR3 length is 12 residues. With 7 bases removed from V and 7 bases from J, the gap between germline ends came to 8 bases. The CDR3 reads CASNTENSPLHF. Written as DNA, the CDR3 is TGTGCCAGCAATACAGAAAATTCACCCCTCCACTTT.

The V and J genes are TRBV30 and TRBJ2-7; D may be TRBD2 (5 bases). The CDR3 totals 12 residues. The germline V gene encodes CDR1 GTSNPN and CDR2 SVGIG (reference sequence). With 3 bases removed from V and 1 base from J, the gap between germline ends came to 7 bases. The CDR3 nucleotides read TGTGCCTGGAGGACGGGATCCTACGAGCAGTACTTC. It translates to CAWRTGSYEQYF.

The V call is TRBV28, the J call TRBJ2-1; possible D gene TRBD1, 6 bases. The length of the CDR3 is 13 residues. Trimming took off 3 bases at V and 3 bases at J, with 6 bases between the two ends. The germline gives CDR1 MDHEN, CDR2 SYDVKM. In DNA form, the CDR3 reads TGTGCCAGCAGTTTGGACAGCTACAATGAGCAGTTCTTC. This codes for CASSLDSYNEQFF.

This clone was observed a few times. This chain uses TRBV14 with TRBJ2-1; 10 nucleotides line up with TRBD2. This CDR3 region has 20 residues. The germline gives CDR1 SGHDN, CDR2 FVKESK. V shed 0 bases, J shed 4 bases, and the junction held 15 bases outside the gene matches. The CDR3 spells CASSQEPRTSGGPLYNEQFF. In DNA form, the CDR3 reads TGTGCCAGCAGCCAAGAGCCGAGGACTAGCGGCGGCCCCCTATACAATGAGCAGTTCTTC.